One sample yielded the 27 T cell receptor beta chains listed below, sequenced in a study of Ad26.COV2.S vaccination and SARS-CoV-2 variants. Repertoires were generated with immunoSEQ multiplex PCR, while TCRdb's copy carries only in-frame clones and drops some. The repertoire consists of about 480,000 clones, with 70% to 90% occurring once and the leading ten covering 10% to 15%. Sample treatment: some 19 received Ad26.COV2.S at low or high dose, single or two shots; five or six received placebo; per-sample allocation not given. Sample collection was performed on day 63 after the first vaccine or placebo injection. Sequencing was performed on peripheral blood, taken in a trial of Ad26.COV2.S vaccine versus placebo. The source of these receptors is a person between 18 and 60 years old who received the Ad26.COV2.S COVID-19 vaccine or a placebo.

The chain combines TRBV18 with TRBJ1-3; TRBD1 matches 7 bases. CDR1 is KGHSH, CDR2 LQKENI, per germline. After removal of 3 bases from V and 2 bases from J, the junction contained 1 base not matched to a gene. This CDR3 has 14 amino acids. CDR3 sequence reads: CASSPDRAGNTIYF. DNA of the CDR3: TGTGCCAGCTCACCCGACAGGGCTGGAAACACCATATATTTT.

V usage is TRBV6-6 and J usage is TRBJ1-1, with 8 bases that match TRBD1. V lost 6 bases and J lost 10; bases outside the gene matches: 7. In germline, CDR1 is MNHNY, CDR2 SVGAGI (reference sequence). This CDR3 contains 12 residues. CDR3 protein: CASSSQGARAFF. The CDR3 DNA is TGTGCCAGCAGCTCGCAGGGGGCCCGAGCTTTCTTT.

This clone showed up just a few times. V usage is TRBV7-2 and J usage is TRBJ1-6; the D is unclear. There are 13 residues in the CDR3. Trimming stripped 1 base from V and 9 bases from J, with 7 bases between. Germline V gives CDR1 SGHTA, CDR2 FQGNSA. CDR3 DNA sequence: TGTGCCAGCAGCTTAGTGGGAGGTTCACCCCTCCACTTT. This sequence encodes CASSLVGGSPLHF.

CDR3 protein: CASRGGDRFYEQYF. The CDR3 bases are TGTGCCAGCAGGGGGGGGGACAGGTTCTACGAGCAGTACTTC. The V gene is TRBV25-1, the J gene TRBJ2-7; weak D call: TRBD1 (8 bases). Deletions cut 6 bases from V and 3 bases from J, with 15 bases between. The CDR3 is 14 amino acids. Germline V gene data show CDR1 as MGHDK and CDR2 as SYGVNS.

This chain joins TRBV5-1 and TRBJ2-1, with D possibly TRBD1 on 6 matching bases. Germline CDR1 reads SGHRS; CDR2 reads YFSETQ. The CDR3 runs 15 residues. Trimming removed 2 bases from V and 5 bases from J, with 14 bases in between. DNA for the CDR3: TGCGCCAGCAGCTTTAATGGACAGATAAACAATGAGCAGTTCTTC. This encodes CASSFNGQINNEQFF.

The rearrangement links TRBV29-1 to TRBJ1-1; no firm D call. Trimming left V 7 bases short and J 0 bases short, with 6 bases between. Germline V gene data show CDR1 as SQVTM and CDR2 as ANQGSEA. The CDR3 spans 11 residues. Here the CDR3 DNA reads TGCAGCGGCACCGTGAACACTGAAGCTTTCTTT. It translates to CSGTVNTEAFF.

The CDR3 nucleotides read TGTGCCAGCAGTCTTCCGGGGCCTGAAAAACTGTTTTTT. It is translated as CASSLPGPEKLFF. The chain links TRBV12-3 or TRBV12-4 to TRBJ1-4; TRBD1 is a possible D gene (5 bases). With 5 bases removed from V and 7 bases from J, the gap between germline ends came to 11 bases. The CDR3 is made up of 13 amino acids.

On this clone: It is unclear where the CDR3 begins or ends on the DNA, so no DNA is shown, and the CDR3 is as TCRdb lists it. The rearrangement uses TRBV6-5 and TRBJ2-5; the table's D call of TRBD1 was not tested on the DNA. A total of 11 residues make up the CDR3, ends included. Germline CDR1 is MNHEY and CDR2 is SVGAGI. The CDR3: CASTTVAGHNF.

The chain links TRBV29-1 to TRBJ1-1, with 10 bases lining up with TRBD1. CDR1 and CDR2 (germline): SQVTM, ANQGSEA. The CDR3 covers 13 residues. The J segment lost 6 bases and the V segment lost 7 bases, leaving 8 bases of the junction unmatched. The CDR3 reads CSATTGGEAEAFF. CDR3 DNA sequence: TGCAGCGCTACGACAGGGGGCGAGGCTGAAGCTTTCTTT.

The chain is built from TRBV19 and TRBJ2-5; no firm D call. Trimming removed 2 bases at V and 4 bases at J, with 8 bases between. This CDR3 region has 13 residues. The germline V gene has CDR1 LNHDA and CDR2 SQIVND (reference sequence). For the CDR3, the DNA is TGTGCCAGTAGTATAAGAGGACGAGAGACCCAGTACTTC. It translates to CASSIRGRETQYF.

This sequence joins TRBV6-5 and TRBJ2-7, with unresolved D. This CDR3 is 14 amino acids long. Germline-derived CDR1 and CDR2 are MNHEY and SVGAGI. The V gene lost 2 bases and the J gene lost 3 bases, with 11 bases spanning the gap. CDR3 sequence reads: CASSYSGPHYEQYF. The DNA for the CDR3 is TGTGCCAGCAGTTACAGTGGACCCCACTACGAGCAGTACTTC.

This sequence joins TRBV13 and TRBJ2-3; 11 positions agree with TRBD2. The CDR3 has 16 amino acids. CDR1 is PRHDT, CDR2 FYEKMQ, per germline (reference sequence). V trimming: 5 bases; J trimming: 3 bases; junction bases outside the gene matches: 7. CDR3 bases: TGTGCCAGCAGCCCTCGGGGACTAGCGGTGACAGATACGCAGTATTTT. Translation: CASSPRGLAVTDTQYF.

The gene calls are TRBV6-2 or TRBV6-3 and TRBJ2-7, with TRBD2 identical over 9 bases. The CDR3 has 14 amino acids. CDR1 MNHEY and CDR2 SVGEGT come from the germline V gene. J lost 7 bases, V lost 2 bases, and 6 bases had no gene match. DNA of the CDR3: TGTGCCAGCAGTTACGTAGCGGGAGCTGAAGAGCAGTACTTC. This codes for CASSYVAGAEEQYF.

The chain has TRBV23-1 and TRBJ2-4, with no clear D. TRBV23-1 has ORF status, its function being uncertain. The V end was cut by 3 bases, the J end by 0 bases, with 12 bases between. This CDR3 region has 16 residues. For the CDR3, the DNA is TGCGCCAGCAGTCAGGCTGGATACCTAGCCAAAAACATTCAGTACTTC. It translates to CASSQAGYLAKNIQYF.

The CDR3 spells CASSLFGSNQPQHF. CDR3 nucleotides: TGTGCCAGCAGCTTATTCGGGTCCAATCAGCCCCAGCATTTT. V is TRBV7-9 and J is TRBJ1-5; D is unresolved. V lost 2 bases to trimming and J lost 3 bases, with 8 bases between them. CDR1 is SEHNR, CDR2 FQNEAQ, per germline (reference sequence). This CDR3 has 14 amino acids.

The chain joins TRBV18 to TRBJ1-5; D call uncertain. Trimming pared 6 bases from V and 5 bases from J, leaving 14 bases between. Germline V gene data show CDR1 as KGHSH and CDR2 as LQKENI. The CDR3 has 14 residues. CDR3 sequence reads: CASSSGRNHQPQHF. The CDR3 nucleotides are TGTGCCAGCTCTTCAGGCAGAAATCATCAGCCCCAGCATTTT.

This clone was seen only once. The rearrangement joins TRBV5-1 to TRBJ2-2, with D hard to call. Trimming pared 7 bases from V and 1 base from J, leaving 11 bases between. The CDR3 totals 14 residues. The germline V gene encodes CDR1 SGHRS and CDR2 YFSETQ. The CDR3: CASSVPGNTGELFF. As DNA, the CDR3 is TGCGCCAGCTCAGTCCCAGGGAACACCGGGGAGCTGTTTTTT.

The rearrangement links TRBV13 to TRBJ2-1; D unresolved. This CDR3 is built from 14 residues. Trimming shortened V by 6 bases and J by 5 bases, and 14 bases separated the two germline ends. From germline, CDR1 is PRHDT and CDR2 FYEKMQ (reference sequence). The CDR3 DNA is TGTGCCAGCAGGCGTGACTTAGCCCACAATGAGCAGTTCTTC. This sequence encodes CASRRDLAHNEQFF.

The chain is built from TRBV5-6 and TRBJ1-4; D gene unclear. Trimming took off 0 bases at V and 7 bases at J, with 4 bases between the two ends. The CDR3 spans 12 residues. The germline V gene has CDR1 SGHDT and CDR2 YYEEEE. DNA for the CDR3: TGTGCCAGCAGCTTGGACAGTGAAAAACTGTTTTTT. Protein sequence: CASSLDSEKLFF.

CDR3 nucleotide sequence: TGTGCCAGCAGCTTAGCGGGGGGAGATGGCTACACCTTC. It is translated as CASSLAGGDGYTF. This chain uses TRBV7-2 with TRBJ1-2, with TRBD1 as a possible D gene (5 bases). The CDR3 loop spans 13 amino acids. V shed 0 bases and J shed 6 bases, with 8 bases lying between them. Germline values: CDR1 SGHTA, CDR2 FQGNSA. Full variable domain (outside the CDR3, taken from reference TRBV7-2 and TRBJ1-2): GAGVSQSPSNKVTEKGKDVELRCDPISGHTALYWYRQSLGQGLEFLIYFQGNSAPDKSGLPSDRFSAERTGGSVSTLTIQRTQQEDSAVYLCASSLAGGDGYTFGSGTRLTVV.

The rearrangement joins TRBV30 to TRBJ1-6, with TRBD1 identical over 10 bases. Trimming took 8 bases from V and 8 from J; bases not matched to a gene: 6. Per germline, CDR1 GTSNPN and CDR2 SVGIG (reference sequence). The CDR3 covers 13 residues. DNA for the CDR3: TGTGCCAGCCGGGACAGGGGCTATTCACCCCTCCACTTT. It yields the protein CASRDRGYSPLHF.

V usage is TRBV7-2 and J usage is TRBJ2-3; 10 bases line up with TRBD1. CDR1 and CDR2 from the germline V gene are SGHTA and FQGNSA. The CDR3 is 16 residues long. Unmatched junction bases numbered 7, after V lost 5 bases and J lost 2 bases. CDR3 bases: TGTGCCAGCAGCCACGGACAGGGGGTCTTCACAGATACGCAGTATTTT. Amino acids: CASSHGQGVFTDTQYF.

Comments on this clone: Other DNA sequences from this sample encode an identical CDR3 as well. This sequence joins TRBV7-9 and TRBJ1-5; D is uncertain. The V and J ends lost 1 base and 4 bases respectively, with 2 bases between them. There are 12 residues in the CDR3. Per the germline V gene, CDR1 is SEHNR and CDR2 is FQNEAQ (reference sequence). The CDR3 reads CASSLGNQPQHF. In DNA form, the CDR3 reads TGTGCCAGCAGCTTAGGGAATCAGCCCCAGCATTTT.

The rearrangement joins TRBV5-1 to TRBJ1-1; maybe TRBD1 (5 bases). Trimming removed 0 bases from V and 5 bases from J, with 11 bases in between. Germline CDR1 is SGHRS and CDR2 is YFSETQ. The CDR3 sequence is 14 residues long. CDR3 DNA: TGCGCCAGCAGCTTGGTGGCAGGGCGGACTGAAGCTTTCTTT. Its protein product is CASSLVAGRTEAFF.

The CDR3 loop reads CASSVGTSPHEQYF. The CDR3 bases are TGTGCCAGCAGCGTCGGGACTAGCCCCCACGAGCAGTACTTC. V is TRBV9 and J is TRBJ2-7, with 9 bases matching TRBD2. The length of the CDR3 is 14 residues. The V and J ends lost 2 bases and 5 bases, in that order; junction bases with no gene match: 5. Per germline, CDR1 SGDLS and CDR2 YYNGEE.

The V call is TRBV6-5, the J call TRBJ2-7, with a possible D match to TRBD1 (6 bases). Trimming cost V 6 bases and J 3 bases, with 18 bases left between them. The CDR3 loop spans 15 amino acids. Germline V gives CDR1 MNHEY, CDR2 SVGAGI. This CDR3 reads CASSRTVSVDYEQYF. The CDR3 DNA sequence: TGTGCCAGCAGCCGGACAGTTAGCGTGGACTACGAGCAGTACTTC.

The chain has TRBV28 and TRBJ1-1; tentatively, D is TRBD1 (5 bases). The CDR3 extends over 12 amino acids. In germline, CDR1 is MDHEN, CDR2 SYDVKM. The ends were cut back, 4 bases at V and 7 bases at J, with 10 bases in the middle. CDR3: CASSSSGREAFF. As DNA, the CDR3 is TGTGCCAGCAGTTCGTCAGGGCGTGAAGCTTTCTTT.